The T cell receptor (beta chain) under discussion was sequenced for a study of cytomegalovirus exposure and HLA in healthy donors. Whole-study findings and limits: With later analysis, a missense DCLRE1C variant became linked to TCR beta V- and J-gene trimming. Most of the CMV-associated TCR beta chains (in a later analysis) appeared to be HLA-restricted.

Primers included in the PCR were 60 Vbeta and 13 Jbeta primers. Profiled with immunoSEQ multiplex PCR; TCRdb holds only in-frame clones, not every one. The sample consists of about 64,000 clones, 65% to 70% of them appearing once. As regards this clone: Its antigen is as yet unknown.

Germline V lookup: CDR1 LNHDA, CDR2 SQIVND (reference sequence). With V trimmed by 5 bases and J by 5 bases, 8 bases remained unmatched. The length of the CDR3 is 14 residues. The sample consisted of PBMCs. The TCR originated in a male donor in good health and CMV-seropositive. The chain joins TRBV19 to TRBJ1-2; TRBD1 aligns across 7 bases. The CDR3 is CASSEQGGSYGYTF. CDR3 DNA: TGTGCCAGTAGTGAGCAGGGGGGAAGTTATGGCTACACCTTC.